The next 11 T cell receptor beta chains were all read from a single sample in a study of blood T cell repertoires in COVID-19. Generated by immunoSEQ multiplex PCR, the TCRdb table keeps only in-frame clones and is missing some. In the table there are roughly 52,000 clones, 88% of which are singletons. The sample was peripheral blood. These receptors were obtained from a man aged 60-69 years with active COVID-19.

The chain couples TRBV27 to TRBJ2-4, with TRBD2 identical over 8 bases. The CDR3 length is 18 residues. Germline V gives CDR1 MNHEY, CDR2 SMNVEV (reference sequence). V shed 7 bases and J 0 bases; nucleotides not matched to a gene: 14. The CDR3 is CASKALAEPRVAKNIQYF. In DNA, the CDR3 is TGTGCCAGCAAAGCACTAGCGGAGCCGAGGGTAGCCAAAAACATTCAGTACTTC.

This rearrangement joins TRBV4-1 to TRBJ2-3; D unclear. Germline V CDR1 and CDR2: MGHRA, YSYEKL. The CDR3 spans 16 residues. V shed 0 bases and J shed 3 bases, with 13 bases lying between them. The CDR3 loop is CASSQEWLGTTDTQYF. The CDR3 nucleotides read TGCGCCAGCAGCCAAGAATGGCTAGGAACGACAGATACGCAGTATTTT.

This clone was seen a handful of times. The J gene is TRBJ2-7, the V gene TRBV4-1, with a tentative D call TRBD1 (5 bases). Trimming took off 4 bases at V and 5 bases at J, with 12 bases between the two ends. Germline loops: CDR1 MGHRA, CDR2 YSYEKL. The CDR3 extends over 13 amino acids. CDR3 in amino acids: CASSLRELNEQYF. The CDR3 DNA follows: TGCGCCAGCAGCCTCAGGGAACTTAACGAGCAGTACTTC.

The V call is TRBV3-1 (or the pseudogene TRBV3-2), the J call TRBJ2-1, with TRBD2 matching 8 bases. Germline V gene sequence: CDR1 LGHDT, CDR2 YNNKEL (reference sequence). CDR3 length: 15 residues. The V and J ends lost 3 bases and 7 bases, in that order; junction bases with no gene match: 8. The DNA of the CDR3 is TGTGCCAGCAGCCAGACTTTAGCGGGGCGGAATGAGCAGTTCTTC. Translating it yields CASSQTLAGRNEQFF.

The chain carries TRBV25-1 and TRBJ2-1; 8 positions agree with TRBD2. Losses at the gene ends were 1 base for V and 8 bases for J; bases not matched to a gene: 7. Germline-derived CDR1 and CDR2 are MGHDK and SYGVNS. CDR3 length: 15 amino acids. The chain's CDR3 is CASSESGGASDEQFF. The CDR3 nucleotides read TGTGCCAGCAGTGAATCGGGGGGGGCTAGCGATGAGCAGTTCTTC.

The gene calls are TRBV11-2 and TRBJ2-5, with 8 bases lining up with TRBD2. CDR1 and CDR2 (germline): SGHAT, FQNNGV. This CDR3 comprises 13 residues. V shed 5 bases and J 5 bases; nucleotides not matched to a gene: 4. CDR3 nucleotide sequence: TGTGCCAGCAGCCCGGGGGGGGACGAGACCCAGTACTTC. Encoded protein: CASSPGGDETQYF.

This chain links TRBV24-1 with TRBJ1-5; D gene ambiguous. Looked up from germline, CDR1 is KGHDR and CDR2 is SFDVKD. The CDR3 covers 13 residues. The ends were cut back, 6 bases at V and 1 base at J, with 6 bases in the middle. The CDR3: CATSPGSNQPQHF. CDR3 DNA: TGTGCCACCAGTCCGGGGAGCAATCAGCCCCAGCATTTT.

The chain combines TRBV23-1 with TRBJ2-1; maybe TRBD2 (6 bases). TRBV23-1 is given ORF status, its function remaining uncertain. Trimming shortened V by 0 bases and J by 8 bases, and 14 bases separated the two germline ends. This CDR3 is 15 amino acids long. The CDR3: CASSQSAGSGDEQFF. CDR3 nucleotide sequence: TGCGCCAGCAGTCAATCGGCGGGGTCCGGCGATGAGCAGTTCTTC.

This rearrangement joins TRBV6-5 to TRBJ2-7; no reliable D call. This CDR3 contains 13 residues. Germline CDR1 is MNHEY and CDR2 is SVGAGI. Deletions cut 8 bases from V and 2 bases from J, with 13 bases between. CDR3 bases: TGTGCCAGCTCGCGAAGAGGCCCCTACGAGCAGTACTTC. Translating gives CASSRRGPYEQYF.

The J gene is TRBJ2-7, the V gene TRBV27, with D possibly matching TRBD2 (5 bases). V lost 6 bases, J lost 0 bases, and 9 bases lay in between. Germline CDR1 is MNHEY and CDR2 is SMNVEV (reference sequence). The CDR3 covers 13 residues. CDR3 protein: CASRDFNSYEQYF. CDR3 bases: TGTGCCAGCAGGGACTTCAACTCCTACGAGCAGTACTTC.

V usage is TRBV9 and J usage is TRBJ1-5, with 8 bases that match TRBD1. This CDR3 has 14 amino acids. The ends lost 4 bases at V and 7 bases at J; junction bases unmatched: 7. CDR1 and CDR2 (germline): SGDLS, YYNGEE. The DNA for the CDR3 is TGTGCCAGCAGCCCCGGACAGGGAGAACAGCCCCAGCATTTT. Its translation: CASSPGQGEQPQHF. The full variable domain, in which reference TRBV9 and TRBJ1-5 provide the parts outside the CDR3, is DSGVTQTPKHLITATGQRVTLRCSPRSGDLSVYWYQQSLDQGLQFLIQYYNGEERAKGNILERFSAQQFPDLHSELNLSSLELGDSALYFCASSPGQGEQPQHFGDGTRLSIL.